The rows below give T cell receptor beta chains drawn from one sample of a study of T cell responses to AZD1222 COVID-19 vaccine. The table came from immunoSEQ multiplex PCR; TCRdb's copy has only in-frame clones and leaves some out. The table lists about 140,000 clones. The sequenced sample was peripheral blood. The receptors derive from an adult in good health. Both conserved end residues are part of each CDR3.

CDR3	V	J
CASSQESTLGDYGYTF	TRBV3-1/TRBV3-2	TRBJ1-2
CASSPTADSPLHF	TRBV3-1/TRBV3-2	TRBJ1-6
CSATTDYEQYF	TRBV20-1	TRBJ2-7
CAISELEGETQYF	TRBV10-3	TRBJ2-5
CASSQGAGGRETQYF	TRBV4-2	TRBJ2-5
CAWRRTNTGELFF	TRBV30	TRBJ2-2
CAYQTGTGSTDTQYF	TRBV30	TRBJ2-3
CASSFHGDTQYF	TRBV7-9	TRBJ2-3
CASSYQGAITGELFF	TRBV11-1	TRBJ2-2
CASSIRQGELFF	TRBV6-5	TRBJ2-2
CASSSQGGSYQPQHF	TRBV6-2/TRBV6-3	TRBJ1-5
CASSEWEGYTF	TRBV6-1	TRBJ1-2